This T cell receptor (beta chain) was recovered during a study of blood T cell repertoires in COVID-19. Germline assignment: CDR1 SGHNT and CDR2 YYREEE (reference sequence). V lost 4 bases, J lost 4 bases, and 24 bases stayed unmatched. CDR3 length equals 20 residues. Repertoires were generated with immunoSEQ multiplex PCR, while TCRdb's copy carries only in-frame clones and drops some. The profile shows 200,000 to 300,000 clones, approximately 84% of them singletons. The sequencing sample was made of peripheral blood. The clonotype was recovered from a man aged 45-60 years with acute or convalescent COVID-19. The chain joins TRBV5-4 to TRBJ1-2; 8 nucleotides align to TRBD1. The CDR3 DNA is TGTGCCAGCAGCCCTCCGCCGACAGGGGCCGTAGGTCGCATCGTCTATGGCTACACCTTC. This encodes CASSPPPTGAVGRIVYGYTF.